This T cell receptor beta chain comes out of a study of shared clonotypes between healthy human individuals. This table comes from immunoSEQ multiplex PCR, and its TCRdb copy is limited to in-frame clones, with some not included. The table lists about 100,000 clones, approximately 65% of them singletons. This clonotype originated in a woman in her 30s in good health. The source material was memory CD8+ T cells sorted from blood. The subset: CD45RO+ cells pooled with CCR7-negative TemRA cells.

The CDR3, as DNA: TGTGCCACCCTCGGTTACGCTAACTATGGCTACACCTTC. As protein: CATLGYANYGYTF. The V call is TRBV27, the J call TRBJ1-2, with unresolved D. Germline V lookup: CDR1 MNHEY, CDR2 SMNVEV (reference sequence). The CDR3 spans 13 residues. V was trimmed by 10 bases and J by 0 bases, leaving 12 bases between them.